This passage covers 15 T cell receptor beta chains from one sample sequenced in a study. TCRdb fed the 5' RACE reads into MiXCR, producing one record per CDR3 protein. This sample has roughly 39,000 distinct CDR3 sequences, with under 20% found just once. The sequenced sample was naive CD4+ T cells sorted from a lymph node. Subset noted: naive CD4+ T cells, CD4+CD45RA+CD25-. The receptors here all came from a female donor with breast cancer.

This clonotype was observed at least ten times. This chain links TRBV6-1 with TRBJ2-5, with 9 bases fitting TRBD2. The CDR3 is made up of 15 amino acids. Germline CDR1 MNHNS, CDR2 SASEGT. The V segment lost 3 bases and the J segment 6 bases; nucleotides outside the gene matches: 8. CDR3 in amino acids: CASSEAAGGWKTQYF. The CDR3 coding sequence is TGTGCCAGCAGTGAGGCGGCGGGGGGGTGGAAGACCCAGTACTTC.

The J gene is TRBJ2-1, the V gene TRBV2, with TRBD1 identical over 7 bases. The CDR3 has 14 residues. Germline V CDR1 and CDR2: SNHLY, FYNNEI. J lost 5 bases, V lost 8 bases, and 9 bases had no gene match. The CDR3 spells CASYDRVGDNEQFF. DNA for the CDR3: TGTGCCAGCTATGACAGGGTTGGGGACAATGAGCAGTTCTTC.

The chain has TRBV7-2 and TRBJ1-6; possible D gene TRBD1, 6 bases. Germline V gene sequence: CDR1 SGHTA, CDR2 FQGNSA. This CDR3 has 14 amino acids. V dropped 5 bases and J dropped 8 bases, with 13 bases sitting between them. For the CDR3, the DNA is TGTGCCAGCAGCCCCTACAGGGAGGATTCACCCCTCCACTTT. It codes for CASSPYREDSPLHF. Full variable domain (outside the CDR3, taken from reference TRBV7-2 and TRBJ1-6): GAGVSQSPSNKVTEKGKDVELRCDPISGHTALYWYRQSLGQGLEFLIYFQGNSAPDKSGLPSDRFSAERTGGSVSTLTIQRTQQEDSAVYLCASSPYREDSPLHFGNGTRLTVT.

The genes are TRBV6-1 and TRBJ2-7; the D gene is possibly TRBD1 (5 bases). Trimming took 5 bases from V and 2 from J, leaving 10 bases between them. Germline values: CDR1 MNHNS, CDR2 SASEGT. This CDR3 region has 13 residues. In DNA form, the CDR3 reads TGTGCCAGCAGTACAGGTCCGGCCTACGAGCAGTACTTC. It translates to CASSTGPAYEQYF.

A few counts support this clonotype. This rearrangement joins TRBV20-1 to TRBJ2-3; 7 nucleotides line up with TRBD2. The CDR3 is made up of 16 amino acids. The germline V gene encodes CDR1 DFQATT and CDR2 SNEGSKA (reference sequence). V lost 5 bases and J lost 0; bases outside the gene matches: 11. The CDR3 sequence: CSAGLGRAFSTDTQYF. The CDR3 region has the DNA TGCAGTGCTGGCCTGGGGAGGGCATTTAGCACAGATACGCAGTATTTT.

V and J are TRBV5-1 and TRBJ2-7, with no clear D. The CDR3 sequence is 12 residues long. Germline V gene data show CDR1 as SGHRS and CDR2 as YFSETQ. Trimming pared 3 bases from V and 2 bases from J, leaving 6 bases between. CDR3 amino acids: CASSSDTYEQYF. The CDR3 DNA sequence: TGCGCCAGCAGCTCTGACACCTACGAGCAGTACTTC. Combining the CDR3 with reference TRBV5-1 and TRBJ2-7 gives the whole variable domain KAGVTQTPRYLIKTRGQQVTLSCSPISGHRSVSWYQQTPGQGLQFLFEYFSETQRNKGNFPGRFSGRQFSNSRSEMNVSTLELGDSALYLCASSSDTYEQYFGPGTRLTVT.

This clonotype showed up just a few times. The CDR3 DNA reads as TGCGCCAGCAGCCTGGCGGGGGCGAACACTGAAGCTTTCTTT. Its translation is CASSLAGANTEAFF. The chain is built from TRBV5-1 and TRBJ1-1; D perhaps matches TRBD1 (6 bases). There are 14 residues in the CDR3. V was shortened by 4 bases and J by 1 base, with 11 bases between the two germline ends. Germline CDR1 and CDR2: SGHRS and YFSETQ. Full variable domain (missing parts from reference TRBV5-1 and TRBJ1-1): KAGVTQTPRYLIKTRGQQVTLSCSPISGHRSVSWYQQTPGQGLQFLFEYFSETQRNKGNFPGRFSGRQFSNSRSEMNVSTLELGDSALYLCASSLAGANTEAFFGQGTRLTVV.

With respect to this clonotype: In this CDR3 the conserved last residue, phenylalanine or tryptophan, is missing, so a read error is likely. J is TRBJ1-5 and V is TRBV5-1; 10 bases line up with TRBD1. J was trimmed by 5 bases and V by 1 base; bases with no gene match: 6. The CDR3 covers 16 residues. CDR1 is SGHRS, CDR2 YFSETQ, per germline. The DNA of the CDR3 is TGCGCCAGCAGCTTGTCTCCGGGACAGGGGTATCAGCCCCAGCATTCT. It codes for CASSLSPGQGYQPQHS.

The V call is TRBV2, the J call TRBJ2-4; TRBD2 agrees at 11 bases. This CDR3 comprises 15 residues. Germline V lookup: CDR1 SNHLY, CDR2 FYNNEI. The J segment lost 9 bases and the V segment lost 6 bases, leaving 10 bases of the junction unmatched. This CDR3 is CASRGLAGQGGIQYF. CDR3 DNA sequence: TGTGCCAGCAGAGGACTAGCGGGTCAAGGGGGCATTCAGTACTTC.

This clonotype was observed a handful of times. The V and J genes are TRBV5-5 and TRBJ2-2; no clear D. Germline lookup yields CDR1 SGHKS and CDR2 YYEKEE (reference sequence). CDR3 length: 14 amino acids. V lost 1 base and J 6 bases, leaving 10 bases between the germline ends. CDR3 nucleotide sequence: TGTGCCAGCAGCTTGTATACCGGGTCCGGGGAGCTGTTTTTT. Amino acid sequence: CASSLYTGSGELFF.

The sample holds a few counts of this clonotype. The chain is built from TRBV9 and TRBJ2-5; TRBD2 is a possible D gene (6 bases). The germline CDR1 and CDR2 sequences are SGDLS and YYNGEE. The CDR3 is 16 residues long. V was shortened by 1 base and J by 1 base, with 14 bases between the two germline ends. CDR3 in amino acids: CASSVSGAEGQETQYF. CDR3 DNA: TGTGCCAGCAGCGTATCTGGAGCGGAGGGCCAAGAGACCCAGTACTTC.

This clonotype was picked up a small number of times. V is TRBV5-1 and J is TRBJ2-2, with no clear D. V was pared by 0 bases and J by 5 bases, with 8 bases between. Germline V gene data show CDR1 as SGHRS and CDR2 as YFSETQ. The CDR3 contains 14 residues. CDR3 sequence: CASSLGAQTGELFF. DNA for the CDR3: TGCGCCAGCAGCTTGGGGGCCCAGACCGGGGAGCTGTTTTTT. The full variable domain, rest sourced from reference TRBV5-1 and TRBJ2-2, is KAGVTQTPRYLIKTRGQQVTLSCSPISGHRSVSWYQQTPGQGLQFLFEYFSETQRNKGNFPGRFSGRQFSNSRSEMNVSTLELGDSALYLCASSLGAQTGELFFGEGSRLTVL.

This clonotype has a count of ten or more. The rearrangement uses TRBV5-3 and TRBJ1-1; D is unclear. TRBV5-3 is given ORF status, its function remaining uncertain. With 0 bases removed from V and 4 bases from J, the gap between germline ends came to 16 bases. The length of the CDR3 is 16 residues. The CDR3 spells CARSLAATSRATEAFF. In nucleotides, the CDR3 is TGTGCCAGAAGCTTGGCCGCGACCTCGAGGGCCACTGAAGCTTTCTTT.

This clonotype has only a few counts. The rearrangement uses TRBV27 and TRBJ1-2, with 9 nucleotides matching TRBD1. Losses at the gene ends were 5 bases for V and 8 bases for J; bases not matched to a gene: 12. Looked up from germline, CDR1 is MNHEY and CDR2 is SMNVEV (reference sequence). The CDR3 is made up of 15 amino acids. CDR3 DNA sequence: TGTGCCAGCAGTAAAAACAGGGGGCCGGGCTTGGGCTACACCTTC. It translates to CASSKNRGPGLGYTF.

This clonotype has a handful of counts. The chain couples TRBV5-5 to TRBJ2-7; the D is unclear. Germline V lookup: CDR1 SGHKS, CDR2 YYEKEE (reference sequence). The V gene lost 2 bases and the J gene lost 3 bases, with 9 bases spanning the gap. This CDR3 region has 13 residues. The CDR3: CASSLQGGYEQYF. For the CDR3, the DNA is TGTGCCAGCAGCTTACAAGGCGGCTACGAGCAGTACTTC. Using reference TRBV5-5 and TRBJ2-7 for the parts outside the CDR3, the full variable domain is DAGVTQSPTHLIKTRGQQVTLRCSPISGHKSVSWYQQVLGQGPQFIFQYYEKEERGRGNFPDRFSARQFPNYSSELNVNALLLGDSALYLCASSLQGGYEQYFGPGTRLTVT.